This T cell receptor (beta chain) was profiled in a study of T cell repertoires in cytomegalovirus infection. Study summary: An indication of both CMV infection and matching HLA type came from public TCR beta signatures. Findings and caveats of the study: HLA-C-restricted TCR beta clonotypes specific for CMV led the ex vivo response.

This clonotype was counted between two and nine times. Its antigen is still unknown. This CDR3 has 14 amino acids. Germline CDR1 is SGHAT and CDR2 is FQDESV (reference sequence). Trimming took off 2 bases at V and 4 bases at J, with 8 bases between the two ends. TCRdb passed the reads through MiXCR, listing each CDR3 protein once. The sample consists of 200,000 to 300,000 distinct CDR3 sequences, approximately 9% of them appearing once. The V gene is TRBV11-1, the J gene TRBJ2-2, with a weak D call TRBD2 (6 bases). This sequence was found in a human donor in good health (CMV status not recorded). Some clones in this sample may be carry-over from other donors' samples. The sequenced sample consisted of PBMCs. As DNA, the CDR3 is TGTGCCAGCAGCTTATTTAGCGGCACCGGGGAGCTGTTTTTT. This codes for CASSLFSGTGELFF.